This T cell receptor beta chain is drawn from a study of T cell repertoires in cytomegalovirus infection. TCRdb passed the reads through MiXCR, listing each CDR3 protein once. The table lists about 310,000 distinct CDR3 sequences, approximately 25% of them singletons. This clonotype occurred many times. Its antigen is currently unknown. The sequence was collected from a human donor in good health (CMV status not recorded). Some clones in this sample may be carry-over from other donors' samples. Sequencing used cultured PBMCs, obtained from culture after CMV antigen stimulation.

CDR3 residues: CASSILQWTSGYEQYF. CDR3 coding DNA: TGTGCCAGCAGCATTCTCCAATGGACTAGCGGCTACGAGCAGTACTTC. The chain recombines TRBV7-2 with TRBJ2-7, with 10 bases that match TRBD2. Trimming cost V 5 bases and J 3 bases; bases outside gene matches: 10. Germline lookup yields CDR1 SGHTA and CDR2 FQGNSA. The CDR3 contains 16 residues. The variable domain in full, with the rest retrieved from reference TRBV7-2 and TRBJ2-7, is GAGVSQSPSNKVTEKGKDVELRCDPISGHTALYWYRQSLGQGLEFLIYFQGNSAPDKSGLPSDRFSAERTGGSVSTLTIQRTQQEDSAVYLCASSILQWTSGYEQYFGPGTRLTVT.